This is a list of T cell receptor beta chains from one sample in a study of OX40 agonist ivuxolimab in advanced cancers. The method was immunoSEQ multiplex PCR; TCRdb's version includes in-frame clones alone and lacks a portion of them. The sample shows approximately 58,000 clones, about 88% of them seen only once. The sequenced sample was CD4+ or CD8+ T cells sorted from blood, obtained in a trial of the OX40 agonist ivuxolimab. These TCRs come from an adult with an advanced solid tumor such as melanoma, head and neck, liver or kidney cancer. Both conserved end residues are part of each CDR3. The D gene is left open where the match is weak. Only some rows state a clone size, as once, few, many or a class for expanded clones.

V gene	J gene	D gene	clone size	CDR3 DNA	CDR3 protein
TRBV6-5	TRBJ1-4	.	.	TGTGCCAGCAGTATGGACGGAACTGAAAAACTGTTTTTT	CASSMDGTEKLFF
TRBV7-2	TRBJ1-2	TRBD1	.	TGTGCCAGCAGCCGACAGGGAGCTGCTGGCTACACCTTC	CASSRQGAAGYTF
TRBV15	TRBJ2-2	.	.	TGTGCCACCAGCAGAGCTGGGGGGAACACCGGGGAGCTGTTTTTT	CATSRAGGNTGELFF
TRBV7-9	TRBJ2-1	.	.	TGTGCCAGCAGCTTAGGGCCAGGGGGGTCTGGTGAGCAGTTCTTC	CASSLGPGGSGEQFF
TRBV5-4	TRBJ2-5	.	.	TGTGCCAGCAGTTCCGTAGGCGGAACCCAAGAGACCCAGTACTTC	CASSSVGGTQETQYF
TRBV7-7	TRBJ2-3	TRBD2	.	TGTGCTAGCAGCTCTAGCGGGAGGTTTGATACGCAGTATTTT	CASSSSGRFDTQYF
TRBV6-6	TRBJ2-2	.	.	TGTGCCAGCATCAGGGCAGCGAACACCGGGGAGCTGTTTTTT	CASIRAANTGELFF
TRBV19	TRBJ2-7	.	.	TGTGCCAGCGACAACCCCGCTCGGCATACGTACGAGCAGTACTTC	CASDNPARHTYEQYF
TRBV11-2	TRBJ2-5	.	once	TGTGCCAGCAGCTTTGGAGGGGAGACCCAGTACTTC	CASSFGGETQYF
TRBV11-3	TRBJ2-1	.	.	TGTGCCAGCAGCTTAGGACCGAACAATGAGCAGTTCTTC	CASSLGPNNEQFF
TRBV30	TRBJ1-5	.	.	TGTGCCTGGAGCCGGGACAGCAATCAGCCCCAGCATTTT	CAWSRDSNQPQHF
TRBV25-1	TRBJ2-2	TRBD2	.	TGTGCCAGCAGTGAATTAGCGGGATGGGGCACCGGGGAGCTGTTTTTT	CASSELAGWGTGELFF
TRBV6-5	TRBJ2-7	.	.	TGTGCCAGCCGGGTGGGGGGCCGGAGTGAGCAGTACTTC	CASRVGGRSEQYF
TRBV19	TRBJ1-1	.	once	TGTGCCAGTAGTATAGATTACGGGGGGCGTTACACTGAAGCTTTCTTT	CASSIDYGGRYTEAFF
TRBV14	TRBJ2-6	.	.	TGTGCCAGCAGCACCGACGATCCCTGGGCCAACGTCCTGACTTTC	CASSTDDPWANVLTF
TRBV7-2	TRBJ2-6	.	.	TGTGCCAGCAGCTTAGCCATCTCTGGGGCCAACGTCCTGACTTTC	CASSLAISGANVLTF
TRBV10-2	TRBJ1-5	TRBD1	.	TGCGCCAGCAGGGACAGGGCAGAGTGGCAGCCCCAGCATTTT	CASRDRAEWQPQHF
TRBV6-1	TRBJ2-5	.	.	TGTGCCAGCAGTGAGACTAGTCGAACCCATCCGAGATACTTC	CASSETSRTHPRYF
TRBV6-5	TRBJ1-2	.	.	TGTGCCAGCAGGCCCCGAGGGGGGGCTCACTATGGCTACACCTTC	CASRPRGGAHYGYTF
TRBV18	TRBJ2-1	TRBD1	.	TGTGCCAGCTCACCAGGGACAGGGACTATCAATGAGCAGTTCTTC	CASSPGTGTINEQFF
TRBV29-1	TRBJ1-2	.	.	TGCAGCGTTCAATTTAGGGGGGCGGGAGGCTACACCTTC	CSVQFRGAGGYTF
TRBV6-6	TRBJ2-1	TRBD1	.	TGTGCCAGCAGCTCTACCCACGGGACAGTATACAATGAGCAGTTCTTC	CASSSTHGTVYNEQFF
TRBV2	TRBJ2-1	.	.	TGTGCCAGCATAACGGGGTATCCTCCGGGGAATGAGCAGTTCTTC	CASITGYPPGNEQFF
TRBV10-3	TRBJ1-2	.	.	TGTGCCATCACAAGACAGTTTGGCTATGGCTACACCTTC	CAITRQFGYGYTF
TRBV9	TRBJ2-3	TRBD2	.	TGTGCCAGCAGCGTAGCTGGGGGGGTGAGCACAGATACGCAGTATTTT	CASSVAGGVSTDTQYF
TRBV28	TRBJ1-2	.	.	TGTGCCAGCAGTCCCAGCAGCTTTAACTATGGCTACACCTTC	CASSPSSFNYGYTF
TRBV5-1	TRBJ2-7	TRBD2	.	TGCGCCAGCAGCCCGGGGGCTAGCGGGCGCAACGAGCAGTACTTC	CASSPGASGRNEQYF
TRBV5-1	TRBJ2-1	TRBD2	.	TGCGCCAGCAGCGGGCAGGGACTAGCGAATGAGCAGTTCTTC	CASSGQGLANEQFF
TRBV2	TRBJ2-1	.	.	TGTGCCAGCAGTGATTACAATGAGCAGTTCTTC	CASSDYNEQFF
TRBV29-1	TRBJ2-4	TRBD2	.	TGCAGCGTAGCCGGGACTAGCCACATTCAGTACTTC	CSVAGTSHIQYF
TRBV28	TRBJ2-2	.	once	TGTGCCAGCAGTCTACAGCCGGGGAACACCGGGGAGCTGTTTTTT	CASSLQPGNTGELFF
TRBV28	TRBJ2-5	.	.	TGTGCCAGCAGTCGAGCCATGGAGACCCAGTACTTC	CASSRAMETQYF
TRBV18	TRBJ2-3	.	.	TGTGCCAGCTCCAAAAGCGGGAGCACAGATACGCAGTATTTT	CASSKSGSTDTQYF
TRBV27	TRBJ2-1	TRBD2	.	TGTGCCCAGCGGGAGGGTAATGAGCAGTTCTTC	CAQREGNEQFF
TRBV2	TRBJ1-4	TRBD1	.	TGTGCCAGCAGTGAACAGGGGGCCGGTAATGAAAAACTGTTTTTT	CASSEQGAGNEKLFF
TRBV5-8	TRBJ2-7	.	.	TGTGCCAGCAGCACGCGGACTGGCCCCTTC	CASSTRTGPF
TRBV6-5	TRBJ2-4	.	once	TGTGCCACCCAAACACTAGCCAAAAACATTCAGTACTTC	CATQTLAKNIQYF
TRBV11-1	TRBJ2-1	.	.	TGTGCCAGCAGCTTAGGAACTAGTTCCCCTTACAATGAGCAGTTCTTC	CASSLGTSSPYNEQFF
TRBV28	TRBJ1-3	TRBD1	.	TGTGCCAGCAGGGCGGGACAGCCAAACACCATATATTTT	CASRAGQPNTIYF
TRBV20-1	TRBJ1-2	.	.	TGCAGTCAATACGGAATCTATGGCTACACCTTC	CSQYGIYGYTF